Each of the 27 T cell receptor beta chains below was sequenced from the same sample in a study of CD8+CD57+ T cells in acquired aplastic anemia. Profiling of TCR beta VDJ combinations and CDR3 sequences used genomic DNA as template. In TCRdb, the reads were re-called with MiXCR into one record per CDR3 protein. The profile shows 150,000 or so distinct CDR3 sequences, around 50% of them singletons. Patients who underwent sequencing had shown CD8+CD57+ cell expansion by flow cytometry. Sequenced material: sorted CD4+, CD8+, or CD8+CD57+ T cells (not recorded which) from PBMCs. These receptors were obtained from a human donor with aplastic anemia.

V gene TRBV19 combines with J gene TRBJ2-1; perhaps D is TRBD1 or TRBD2 (5 bases each). CDR1 is LNHDA and CDR2 is SQIVND in the germline V gene (reference sequence). CDR3 size: 15 residues. Trimming took 5 bases from V and 9 from J, leaving 20 bases between them. The CDR3 here is CASSSGTENRGEQFF. The CDR3 DNA reads TGTGCCAGTAGTTCGGGGACGGAAAATCGGGGTGAGCAGTTCTTC.

The chain is built from TRBV24-1 and TRBJ2-3, with 7 nucleotides matching TRBD1. Germline CDR1 reads KGHDR; CDR2 reads SFDVKD. The junction had 3 bases not matched to a gene; V was cut back by 9 bases and J by 1 base. The CDR3 has 13 residues. This CDR3 is CATYDRGTDTQYF. The CDR3 nucleotides are TGTGCCACCTACGACAGGGGCACAGATACGCAGTATTTT.

The V and J genes are TRBV19 and TRBJ2-7, with TRBD1 identical over 7 bases. This CDR3 spans 13 amino acids. V was clipped by 3 bases and J by 2 bases; unmatched bases: 1. CDR1 and CDR2 from the germline V gene are LNHDA and SQIVND (reference sequence). The CDR3 nucleotides read TGTGCCAGTAGTATCACAGGGGCCTACGAGCAGTACTTC. Residues: CASSITGAYEQYF. The entire variable domain, with the rest obtained from reference TRBV19 and TRBJ2-7, is as follows: DGGITQSPKYLFRKEGQNVTLSCEQNLNHDAMYWYRQDPGQGLRLIYYSQIVNDFQKGDIAEGYSVSREKKESFPLTVTSAQKNPTAFYLCASSITGAYEQYFGPGTRLTVT.

At least ten counts were recorded for this clonotype. V usage is TRBV20-1 and J usage is TRBJ2-1; D is perhaps TRBD2 (5 bases). CDR3 length: 14 amino acids. Trimming removed 4 bases from V and 5 bases from J, with 15 bases in between. Germline lookup yields CDR1 DFQATT and CDR2 SNEGSKA (reference sequence). CDR3 in amino acids: CSAISGVRHNEQFF. The CDR3 DNA reads as TGCAGTGCTATATCCGGGGTTCGGCACAATGAGCAGTTCTTC.

At least ten counts were recorded for this clonotype. This chain uses TRBV5-5 with TRBJ2-5; D not resolved. CDR1 is SGHKS, CDR2 YYEKEE, per germline (reference sequence). With 4 bases removed from V and 5 bases from J, the gap between germline ends came to 18 bases. The CDR3 totals 15 residues. CDR3 residues: CASSPSNTLWETQYF. The DNA of the CDR3 is TGTGCCAGCAGCCCATCTAATACTTTGTGGGAGACCCAGTACTTC.

The chain recombines TRBV29-1 with TRBJ1-4, with 7 bases that match TRBD1. Germline loops: CDR1 SQVTM, CDR2 ANQGSEA. The CDR3 spans 11 residues. The V gene end was trimmed by 4 bases and the J gene end by 8 bases; junction bases not matched to a gene: 1. The CDR3 DNA reads as TGCAGCGTTGGGGGACAGGAAAAACTGTTTTTT. This gives the protein CSVGGQEKLFF.

This clonotype was detected ten times or more. V and J are TRBV20-1 and TRBJ2-6; TRBD1 is a possible D gene (5 bases). The V and J ends lost 4 bases and 0 bases respectively, with 7 bases between them. CDR1 and CDR2 from the germline V gene are DFQATT and SNEGSKA (reference sequence). The CDR3 sequence is 14 residues long. This CDR3 is CSATGSSGANVLTF. As DNA, the CDR3 is TGCAGTGCTACAGGGTCCTCTGGGGCCAACGTCCTGACTTTC.

J is TRBJ2-3 and V is TRBV20-1; a possible D gene is TRBD2 (5 bases). The CDR3 runs 16 residues. CDR1 and CDR2 from the germline V gene are DFQATT and SNEGSKA (reference sequence). The V gene lost 2 bases and the J gene lost 4 bases, with 19 bases spanning the gap. In DNA form, the CDR3 reads TGCAGTGCTAGACCCGACGAGACCAGAGCGGCAGATACGCAGTATTTT. Amino acid sequence: CSARPDETRAADTQYF.

This clonotype was found many times. The gene calls are TRBV2 and TRBJ2-7; tentatively, D is TRBD1 (6 bases). V was shortened by 8 bases and J by 0 bases, with 11 bases between the two germline ends. The CDR3 sequence is 13 residues long. The V gene's germline CDR1 is SNHLY and CDR2 FYNNEI. CDR3 in DNA: TGTGCCAGCGAGGGGGAGAGCTCCTACGAGCAGTACTTC. Its translation is CASEGESSYEQYF.

This clonotype was observed at least ten times. The CDR3 DNA reads TGCGCCAGCAGCCAAGAGAATGGCAGAGACTATGGCTACACCTTC. This gives the protein CASSQENGRDYGYTF. The chain is built from TRBV4-3 and TRBJ1-2; D is unresolved. Trimming shortened V by 0 bases and J by 3 bases, and 11 bases separated the two germline ends. The CDR3 has 15 amino acids. Germline V lookup: CDR1 LGHNA, CDR2 YSLEER.

V and J are TRBV25-1 and TRBJ1-3; no clear D gene. Per germline, CDR1 MGHDK and CDR2 SYGVNS. The CDR3 consists of 14 residues. V lost 5 bases and J lost 2, with 10 bases in between. CDR3 residues: CASSSLGTGNTIYF. The CDR3 nucleotides read TGTGCCAGCAGTAGCTTGGGGACTGGAAACACCATATATTTT.

Concerning this clonotype itself: Possible read error: a much larger clone is one base away. The chain uses TRBV7-9 and TRBJ1-3; D remains unclear. The CDR3 contains 12 residues. The germline gives CDR1 SEHNR, CDR2 FQNEAQ (reference sequence). The CDR3 sequence: CASSYSGNAIYF. DNA of the CDR3: TGTGCCAGCAGCTACTCTGGAAACGCCATATATTTT.

This clonotype occurred a few times. One end of the junction varies from germline; a read error may be responsible. V is TRBV24-1 and J is TRBJ2-1, with D hard to call. Germline CDR1 and CDR2: KGHDR and SFDVKD. This CDR3 comprises 12 residues. The CDR3 region is CATGDLKDGQFF. Written as DNA, the CDR3 is TGTGCCACCGGTGATTTGAAGGATGGGCAGTTCTTC.

This clonotype was observed at least ten times. CDR3 sequence: CATSEAPGQGITGELFF. The CDR3 DNA reads TGTGCCACCAGTGAGGCCCCAGGACAGGGAATAACCGGGGAGCTGTTTTTT. V and J are TRBV24-1 and TRBJ2-2; 8 bases line up with TRBD1. The CDR3 length is 17 residues. Germline V gene data show CDR1 as KGHDR and CDR2 as SFDVKD. Trimming took 4 bases from V and 5 from J; bases not matched to a gene: 11.

Ten or more counts support this clonotype. The chain uses TRBV4-3 and TRBJ2-5; D is possibly TRBD1 or TRBD2 (5 bases each). Germline V CDR1 and CDR2: LGHNA, YSLEER. V was clipped by 0 bases and J by 1 base, with 9 bases between them. CDR3 length equals 15 residues. DNA of the CDR3: TGCGCCAGCAGCCAAGATGAGGGACCCCAAGAGACCCAGTACTTC. It encodes CASSQDEGPQETQYF.

This rearrangement joins TRBV20-1 to TRBJ2-1; D perhaps matches TRBD2 (6 bases). Germline loops: CDR1 DFQATT, CDR2 SNEGSKA (reference sequence). The CDR3 loop spans 11 amino acids. Trimming removed 1 base from V and 8 bases from J, with 6 bases in between. The CDR3 region has the DNA TGCAGTGCTAGAGCGGGGGATGAGCAGTTCTTC. This codes for CSARAGDEQFF.

The chain is built from TRBV19 and TRBJ1-1, with D perhaps TRBD1 (5 bases). Trimming took 6 bases from V and 1 from J, leaving 12 bases between them. Germline assignment: CDR1 LNHDA and CDR2 SQIVND (reference sequence). The CDR3 is 14 amino acids. The CDR3 DNA reads as TGTGCCAGTAGCCCGGGACCGGAGAACACTGAAGCTTTCTTT. This codes for CASSPGPENTEAFF. The whole variable domain, filled in from reference TRBV19 and TRBJ1-1, reads DGGITQSPKYLFRKEGQNVTLSCEQNLNHDAMYWYRQDPGQGLRLIYYSQIVNDFQKGDIAEGYSVSREKKESFPLTVTSAQKNPTAFYLCASSPGPENTEAFFGQGTRLTVV.

This chain uses TRBV19 with TRBJ1-2; TRBD1 might be the D (5 bases). V was clipped by 6 bases and J by 6 bases, with 20 bases between them. The germline CDR1 and CDR2 sequences are LNHDA and SQIVND (reference sequence). The CDR3 covers 15 residues. CDR3 sequence reads: CASRTPRQSVNGYTF. The CDR3 nucleotides read TGTGCCAGTAGGACTCCCCGACAGTCAGTCAATGGCTACACCTTC.

The rearrangement uses TRBV24-1 and TRBJ2-3; TRBD2 is a possible D gene (5 bases). Germline CDR1 and CDR2: KGHDR and SFDVKD. The CDR3 consists of 17 residues. The V end was cut by 7 bases, the J end by 6 bases, with 25 bases between. Written as DNA, the CDR3 is TGTGCCACCAGCCGAGGACTGGTGGAAAGAAAGAGGGATACGCAGTATTTT. This sequence encodes CATSRGLVERKRDTQYF.

This clonotype was recorded a few times. V gene TRBV24-1 combines with J gene TRBJ2-1, with D possibly TRBD2 on 5 matching bases. There are 13 residues in the CDR3. Germline-derived CDR1 and CDR2 are KGHDR and SFDVKD. V shed 9 bases and J shed 0 bases, with 8 bases lying between them. CDR3 DNA: TGTGCCACCGCGGACTCCTCCTACAATGAGCAGTTCTTC. Its translation: CATADSSYNEQFF.

The CDR3 DNA is TGCAGTGCCCGCGGGACAGCGGATAACACTGAAGCTTTCTTT. Amino acid sequence: CSARGTADNTEAFF. J is TRBJ1-1 and V is TRBV20-1; 7 positions match TRBD1. The V gene's germline CDR1 is DFQATT and CDR2 SNEGSKA (reference sequence). The CDR3 sequence is 14 residues long. J was trimmed by 2 bases and V by 6 bases; bases with no gene match: 9.

This chain connects TRBV20-1 to TRBJ2-3; D possibly uses TRBD1 or TRBD2 (5 bases each). This CDR3 contains 12 residues. Germline V lookup: CDR1 DFQATT, CDR2 SNEGSKA (reference sequence). The CDR3 here is CSLRGSTDTQYF. CDR3 bases: TGCAGCCTGAGGGGCAGCACAGATACGCAGTATTTT.

The rearrangement uses TRBV19 and TRBJ1-4; a weak D match, TRBD1 (6 bases). This CDR3 region has 15 residues. Germline V gene lookup returns CDR1 LNHDA and CDR2 SQIVND (reference sequence). The V and J ends lost 6 bases and 8 bases respectively, with 19 bases between them. CDR3 bases: TGTGCCAGTAGCCCCCTGGACAGCCGGCAGGAAAAACTGTTTTTT. It encodes CASSPLDSRQEKLFF. The full variable domain, rest sourced from reference TRBV19 and TRBJ1-4, is DGGITQSPKYLFRKEGQNVTLSCEQNLNHDAMYWYRQDPGQGLRLIYYSQIVNDFQKGDIAEGYSVSREKKESFPLTVTSAQKNPTAFYLCASSPLDSRQEKLFFGSGTQLSVL.

V usage is TRBV25-1 and J usage is TRBJ2-1, with 9 bases matching TRBD2. The germline gives CDR1 MGHDK, CDR2 SYGVNS. CDR3 length: 16 residues. Losses at the gene ends were 1 base for V and 8 bases for J; bases not matched to a gene: 9. The CDR3, as DNA: TGTGCCAGCAGTGAATCTGTAGCGGGGGCCATCGATGAGCAGTTCTTC. Its translation is CASSESVAGAIDEQFF.

This clonotype was counted a few times. V usage is TRBV7-8 and J usage is TRBJ2-7, with 12 positions matching TRBD1. Losses at the gene ends were 5 bases for V and 4 bases for J; bases not matched to a gene: 3. In germline, CDR1 is SGHVS, CDR2 FQNEAQ. The CDR3 has 14 amino acids. CDR3 residues: CASSLGQGAYEQYF. The CDR3 DNA reads as TGTGCCAGCAGCCTGGGACAGGGGGCTTACGAGCAGTACTTC.

As for this clonotype: Given the absence of the conserved phenylalanine or tryptophan at the CDR3 end, a read error is likely. Because the CDR3's place on the DNA is in doubt, the DNA is left out and the CDR3 is given as listed by TCRdb. This chain links TRBV2 with TRBJ1-3; TRBD1 is the table's D call and was not checked against the DNA. Germline-derived CDR1 and CDR2 are SNHLY and FYNNEI. Including both end residues, the CDR3 is 9 amino acids long. CDR3 sequence reads: CASKGTALA.

The V gene is TRBV6-1, the J gene TRBJ1-2, with 9 bases identical to TRBD1. V was clipped by 8 bases and J by 7 bases; unmatched bases: 14. Per the germline V gene, CDR1 is MNHNS and CDR2 is SASEGT. CDR3 length equals 15 residues. The CDR3 here is CASDPYGPTGGGYTF. The CDR3 region has the DNA TGTGCCAGCGACCCCTACGGCCCGACAGGGGGTGGCTACACCTTC.